This TCR beta chain was sequenced during a study of T cells in Graves' hyperthyroidism and ophthalmopathy. TCR beta CDR3 region amplification was performed from RNA transcripts. An initial round of RT-PCR targeting the TCR CDR3 relied on the HTBI primer set. MiXCR, applied by TCRdb to the multiplex PCR reads, yields one record per CDR3 protein. The profile shows 650,000 to 850,000 distinct CDR3 sequences, around 20% of them singletons. The CDR3 totals 16 residues. The V gene's germline CDR1 is MNHEY and CDR2 SMNVEV (reference sequence). The trim removed 5 bases at V and 0 bases at J, leaving 6 bases unmatched. This clonotype was seen ten or more times. Exclusion followed for patients with uncontrolled infection, other autoimmune disease, pregnancy or lactation.

The specimen sequenced was blood. This chain connects TRBV27 to TRBJ1-1, with 10 bases that match TRBD1. The receptor was isolated from a woman between 45 and 60 years old with Graves' hyperthyroidism that later progressed to Graves' ophthalmopathy. CDR3: CASSRGQGVMNTEAFF. CDR3 coding DNA: TGTGCCAGCAGTAGAGGACAGGGGGTGATGAACACTGAAGCTTTCTTT.